The rows below give T cell receptor beta chains drawn from one sample of a study of graft-versus-host responses after intestinal transplantation. Libraries were prepared by immunoSEQ multiplex PCR; TCRdb keeps only in-frame clonotypes and omits some of them. This sample has tens of thousands of clones, with roughly 90% found just once. These TCRs' antigens remain unknown. The sample here was unstimulated CD8+ T cells sorted from spleen or lymph node cells, taken before intestinal transplant. The receptors were gathered from a human donor who received an intestinal transplant. Each CDR3 is given with its conserved first and last residue. The order of the fields is J gene, D gene, clone size, V gene, CDR3 DNA, CDR3 protein. The D gene is left open where the match is weak. A row's size may be missing; if present it is once, few, many or a size class.

j_gene: TRBJ1-2; d_gene: .; abundance: .; v_gene: TRBV27; CDR3nt: TGTGCCAGCAGAGGGAGGAACTATGGCTACACCTTC; CDR3aa: CASRGRNYGYTF
j_gene: TRBJ2-7; d_gene: .; abundance: .; v_gene: TRBV2; CDR3nt: TGTGCCAGCAGCCCCCCGCGGGACCGCTCCTACGAGCAGTACTTC; CDR3aa: CASSPPRDRSYEQYF
j_gene: TRBJ1-1; d_gene: .; abundance: .; v_gene: TRBV6-6; CDR3nt: TGTGCCAGCAGTTACGACACGAAGATGGACACTGAAGCTTTCTTT; CDR3aa: CASSYDTKMDTEAFF
j_gene: TRBJ2-1; d_gene: .; abundance: .; v_gene: TRBV15; CDR3nt: TGTGCCACCAGCAGCCTAGACGGAGGCGATGAGCAGTTCTTC; CDR3aa: CATSSLDGGDEQFF
j_gene: TRBJ2-3; d_gene: .; abundance: .; v_gene: TRBV19; CDR3nt: TGTGCCACCAGCGACGTCGGGTCGGCGGCAGATACGCAGTATTTT; CDR3aa: CATSDVGSAADTQYF
j_gene: TRBJ2-7; d_gene: TRBD2; abundance: .; v_gene: TRBV29-1; CDR3nt: TGCAGCGTTGAAACTAGCGGGTCCTACGAGCAGTACTTC; CDR3aa: CSVETSGSYEQYF
j_gene: TRBJ2-7; d_gene: .; abundance: .; v_gene: TRBV5-1; CDR3nt: TGCGCCAGCAGCTGGAATGTGGAGACCTACGAGCAGTACTTC; CDR3aa: CASSWNVETYEQYF
j_gene: TRBJ2-7; d_gene: TRBD2; abundance: .; v_gene: TRBV4-1; CDR3nt: TGCGCCAGCAGCCTAAGGGGCGGGGGAGGTTACGAGCAGTACTTC; CDR3aa: CASSLRGGGGYEQYF
j_gene: TRBJ1-2; d_gene: TRBD1; abundance: .; v_gene: TRBV29-1; CDR3nt: TGCAGCGCGTCTAGACAGGGGAGCTATGGCTACACCTTC; CDR3aa: CSASRQGSYGYTF
j_gene: TRBJ2-1; d_gene: .; abundance: .; v_gene: TRBV29-1; CDR3nt: TGCAGCGTTGAGGTGGTAGGGGAAGGGGACAATGAGCAGTTCTTC; CDR3aa: CSVEVVGEGDNEQFF
j_gene: TRBJ2-2; d_gene: TRBD1; abundance: .; v_gene: TRBV4-3; CDR3nt: TGCGCCAGCAGCCAAGGGACAGGGAATTCCGGGGAGCTGTTTTTT; CDR3aa: CASSQGTGNSGELFF
j_gene: TRBJ2-7; d_gene: .; abundance: .; v_gene: TRBV25-1; CDR3nt: TGTGCCAGCAGTGAAATAAAGCTCTCCTACGAGCAGTACTTC; CDR3aa: CASSEIKLSYEQYF
j_gene: TRBJ2-1; d_gene: .; abundance: .; v_gene: TRBV19; CDR3nt: TGTGCCAGCAGGGGTCCGTACAATGAGCAGTTCTTC; CDR3aa: CASRGPYNEQFF
j_gene: TRBJ1-5; d_gene: .; abundance: .; v_gene: TRBV7-6; CDR3nt: TGTGCCAGCAGCTTAGCGGTCGAGGGTCAGCCCCAGCATTTT; CDR3aa: CASSLAVEGQPQHF
j_gene: TRBJ2-3; d_gene: TRBD2; abundance: .; v_gene: TRBV4-1; CDR3nt: TGCGCCAGCAGCCAAGTGGGGACTAGCGACACAGATACGCAGTATTTT; CDR3aa: CASSQVGTSDTDTQYF
j_gene: TRBJ2-3; d_gene: TRBD1; abundance: .; v_gene: TRBV15; CDR3nt: TGTGCCACCAGCAGACAGGGGGAGCAGCCCCAGTATTTT; CDR3aa: CATSRQGEQPQYF
j_gene: TRBJ2-1; d_gene: .; abundance: once; v_gene: TRBV19; CDR3nt: TGTGCCAGTAGTACAACAGGGTACAATGAGCAGTTCTTC; CDR3aa: CASSTTGYNEQFF
j_gene: TRBJ2-5; d_gene: .; abundance: .; v_gene: TRBV5-4; CDR3nt: TGTGCCAGCAGCCCCTCTCGGGAGACCCAGTACTTC; CDR3aa: CASSPSRETQYF
j_gene: TRBJ2-7; d_gene: TRBD1; abundance: .; v_gene: TRBV14; CDR3nt: TGTGCCAGCAGCCAAGTCCCGGACAGGGACGAGCAGTACTTC; CDR3aa: CASSQVPDRDEQYF
j_gene: TRBJ1-3; d_gene: .; abundance: .; v_gene: TRBV7-9; CDR3nt: TGTGCCAGCAGCTCGGCAGGGAGGAGCTCGTCTCGAAACACCATATATTTT; CDR3aa: CASSSAGRSSSRNTIYF
j_gene: TRBJ1-1; d_gene: TRBD1; abundance: .; v_gene: TRBV2; CDR3nt: TGTGCCAGCAGTGAAGCGTTACGGGACAGCAGTGAAGCTTTCTTT; CDR3aa: CASSEALRDSSEAFF
j_gene: TRBJ2-7; d_gene: TRBD1; abundance: .; v_gene: TRBV28; CDR3nt: TGTGCCAGCAGTTTAGGGACAGGGGATTTCTACGAGCAGTACTTC; CDR3aa: CASSLGTGDFYEQYF